Below, 31 T cell receptor beta chains from the same sample are listed, as sequenced in a study of T cells in Graves' hyperthyroidism and ophthalmopathy. RNA transcripts gave rise to amplified TCR beta CDR3 regions. The HTBI primer set served for first-round RT-PCR of the TCR CDR3. TCRdb analysed the multiplex PCR reads with MiXCR anew, one entry per CDR3 protein. The repertoire holds about 350,000 distinct CDR3 sequences, with approximately 18% as singletons. The sample taken for sequencing was blood. The receptors were sampled from a woman in her 40s with Graves' ophthalmopathy.

This clonotype was recorded many times. The V call is TRBV5-1, the J call TRBJ1-2; D unclear. This CDR3 is 12 amino acids long. Germline V gene data show CDR1 as SGHRS and CDR2 as YFSETQ. V was shortened by 2 bases and J by 3 bases, with 5 bases between the two germline ends. The CDR3, as DNA: TGCGCCAGCAGCTTAGGACACTATGGCTACACCTTC. Translation gives CASSLGHYGYTF.

The table lists this clonotype with many counts. Just one base apart from a much larger clone, this may be a read error. The rearrangement links TRBV19 to TRBJ2-2, with TRBD2 as a possible D gene (6 bases). The CDR3 extends over 14 amino acids. CDR1 and CDR2 from the germline V gene are LNHDA and SQIVND (reference sequence). The CDR3: CASSTGVRAGELLF. In DNA form, the CDR3 reads TGTGCCAGTAGTACGGGGGTTCGTGCCGGGGAGCTGCTTTTT.

This clonotype occurred many times. This sequence joins TRBV12-3 or TRBV12-4 and TRBJ2-7; weak D call: TRBD2 (5 bases). The CDR3 is 14 amino acids. V was pared by 2 bases and J by 4 bases, with 12 bases between. The CDR3 DNA reads TGTGCCAGCAGTTTAAACGGGGAAAGGTACGAGCAGTACTTC. Translating it yields CASSLNGERYEQYF.

This clonotype was found many times. The chain joins TRBV6-5 to TRBJ2-7, with D perhaps matching TRBD2 (6 bases). This CDR3 is built from 13 residues. Trimming removed 6 bases from V and 5 bases from J, with 14 bases in between. Per the germline V gene, CDR1 is MNHEY and CDR2 is SVGAGI. The CDR3 protein is CASSQRAGHEQYF. For the CDR3, the DNA is TGTGCCAGCAGCCAGCGGGCAGGGCACGAGCAGTACTTC.

There are many counts of this clonotype. J is TRBJ2-5 and V is TRBV28; 7 bases fit TRBD2. From germline, CDR1 is MDHEN and CDR2 SYDVKM. CDR3 length: 18 amino acids. Trimming removed 3 bases from V and 2 bases from J; junction bases left unmatched: 15. The CDR3 protein is CASSLDGRPKRGQETQYF. The CDR3 coding sequence is TGTGCCAGCAGTTTGGACGGGAGGCCGAAGAGAGGGCAAGAGACCCAGTACTTC.

This clonotype was observed many times. The V gene is TRBV12-5, the J gene TRBJ2-3; 7 bases are a match to TRBD1. V lost 3 bases to trimming and J lost 2 bases; unmatched junction nucleotides: 8. The CDR3 is 16 amino acids. The germline V gene has CDR1 LGHNT and CDR2 FRNRAP. DNA for the CDR3: TGTGCTAGTGGTTTCGGGACAGAGGAAACCACAGATACGCAGTATTTT. Amino acids: CASGFGTEETTDTQYF.

This clonotype was observed at least ten times. The chain uses TRBV29-1 and TRBJ1-2, with 7 nucleotides matching TRBD1. Germline-derived CDR1 and CDR2 are SQVTM and ANQGSEA. With 5 bases clipped from V and 4 bases from J, the junction kept 7 bases outside the gene matches. CDR3 size: 13 residues. The CDR3 protein is CSVPSGQAYGYTF. The CDR3 coding sequence is TGCAGCGTTCCCTCCGGACAGGCCTATGGCTACACCTTC.

There are many counts of this clonotype. The chain is built from TRBV19 and TRBJ1-3, with TRBD1 identical over 7 bases. CDR1 is LNHDA, CDR2 SQIVND, per germline (reference sequence). V gave up 8 bases and J gave up 0 bases; unmatched junction bases: 7. CDR3 length: 15 residues. The CDR3 coding sequence is TGTGCCAGTTCGGACAGGCTGAACTCTGGAAACACCATATATTTT. Protein: CASSDRLNSGNTIYF.

This clonotype was observed at least ten times. This chain joins TRBV6-2 or TRBV6-3 and TRBJ2-7; no clear D. This CDR3 comprises 14 residues. The germline V gene encodes CDR1 MNHEY and CDR2 SVGEGT. The V gene lost 2 bases and the J gene lost 5 bases, with 13 bases spanning the gap. In DNA form, the CDR3 reads TGTGCCAGCAGTTACGGTAGTTTCGGCAACGAGCAGTACTTC. Translated, it gives CASSYGSFGNEQYF.

J is TRBJ2-5 and V is TRBV28; D gene ambiguous. Germline lookup yields CDR1 MDHEN and CDR2 SYDVKM. The V and J ends lost 3 bases and 5 bases respectively, with 13 bases between them. There are 14 residues in the CDR3. The DNA for the CDR3 is TGTGCCAGCAGTTTTGGCCTCAACGGGGAGACCCAGTACTTC. Translated: CASSFGLNGETQYF.

There are many counts of this clonotype. V usage is TRBV28 and J usage is TRBJ2-7; 9 bases are shared with TRBD2. The CDR3 contains 14 residues. Per the germline V gene, CDR1 is MDHEN and CDR2 is SYDVKM. Trimming took 6 bases from V and 7 from J; bases not matched to a gene: 10. CDR3 in DNA: TGTGCCAGCAGGAGACTAGCGGCGCAAGGAGAGCAGTACTTC. Translated, it gives CASRRLAAQGEQYF.

This clonotype has a count of ten or more. The gene calls are TRBV12-3 or TRBV12-4 and TRBJ2-2; 7 positions agree with TRBD2. This CDR3 contains 13 residues. The junction had 8 bases not matched to a gene; V was cut back by 10 bases and J by 6 bases. CDR3 nucleotide sequence: TGTGCCACCCAGACTAGCACCGCCGGGGAGCTGTTTTTT. This gives the protein CATQTSTAGELFF.

Many counts were recorded for this clonotype. The chain links TRBV20-1 to TRBJ2-7; TRBD2 matches at 7 bases. Trimming at V came to 2 bases and at J to 4 bases, leaving 8 bases not matched to a gene. This CDR3 region has 14 residues. Looked up from germline, CDR1 is DFQATT and CDR2 is SNEGSKA (reference sequence). The CDR3 nucleotides are TGCAGTGCTAGATTACCAGCGGGAATTTACGAGCAGTACTTC. Its translation is CSARLPAGIYEQYF.

This chain joins TRBV7-2 and TRBJ2-2; 10 bases agree with TRBD1. V shed 5 bases and J 8 bases; nucleotides not matched to a gene: 5. Germline lookup yields CDR1 SGHTA and CDR2 FQGNSA. The CDR3 is 14 amino acids. In DNA, the CDR3 is TGTGCCAGCAGCCCGACAGGGGGCAAAGGGGAGCTGTTTTTT. It codes for CASSPTGGKGELFF. The variable domain in full, completed from reference TRBV7-2 and TRBJ2-2, reads GAGVSQSPSNKVTEKGKDVELRCDPISGHTALYWYRQSLGQGLEFLIYFQGNSAPDKSGLPSDRFSAERTGGSVSTLTIQRTQQEDSAVYLCASSPTGGKGELFFGEGSRLTVL.

This clonotype was counted many times. The gene calls are TRBV10-3 and TRBJ2-7, with D possibly being TRBD1 or TRBD2 (5 bases each). The germline V and J ends were trimmed by 4 bases and 2 bases, with 9 bases remaining between them. Germline V gene sequence: CDR1 ENHRY, CDR2 SYGVKD. The CDR3 runs to 13 residues. For the CDR3, the DNA is TGTGCCATCAGTGGGGACGGAACCTACGAGCAGTACTTC. This sequence encodes CAISGDGTYEQYF.

The rearrangement links TRBV6-2 or TRBV6-3 to TRBJ1-5; TRBD1 might be the D (5 bases). Germline V gene lookup returns CDR1 MNHEY and CDR2 SVGEGT. V was pared by 2 bases and J by 1 base, with 12 bases between. The CDR3 has 16 amino acids. In nucleotides, the CDR3 is TGTGCCAGCAGTTACCCTCGGGGGGGGAGCAATCAGCCCCAGCATTTT. It is translated as CASSYPRGGSNQPQHF.

This clonotype was counted many times. The chain employs TRBV29-1 and TRBJ2-7; TRBD1 agrees at 11 bases. Germline V lookup: CDR1 SQVTM, CDR2 ANQGSEA. After removal of 6 bases from V and 0 bases from J, the junction contained 4 bases not matched to a gene. CDR3 length: 14 amino acids. The CDR3 loop reads CSVADRGRSYEQYF. In nucleotides, the CDR3 is TGCAGCGTGGCGGACAGGGGGCGCTCCTACGAGCAGTACTTC.

This clonotype was seen repeatedly, ten times or more. This sequence joins TRBV27 and TRBJ2-7, with 10 bases lining up with TRBD2. The CDR3 has 17 amino acids. Germline values: CDR1 MNHEY, CDR2 SMNVEV (reference sequence). V shed 3 bases, J shed 2 bases, and the junction held 10 bases outside the gene matches. CDR3: CASSFALVAGGPYEQYF. The CDR3 coding sequence is TGTGCCAGCAGTTTTGCCCTGGTAGCGGGAGGCCCCTACGAGCAGTACTTC.

This clonotype was seen at least ten times. This may be a read error, as it is one base from a much larger clone. The J gene is TRBJ2-2, the V gene TRBV9; tentatively, D is TRBD1 (5 bases). V lost 5 bases to trimming and J lost 3 bases, with 5 bases between them. This CDR3 is 12 amino acids long. The germline V gene has CDR1 SGDLS and CDR2 YYNGEE. The CDR3 DNA reads TGTGCCAGCAGACAGGACACCGGGGAGCTGTTTTTT. It translates to CASRQDTGELFF.

This sequence joins TRBV9 and TRBJ2-7; D is unclear. CDR3 length: 14 residues. CDR1 and CDR2 from the germline V gene are SGDLS and YYNGEE. V was shortened by 3 bases and J by 2 bases, with 12 bases between the two germline ends. The CDR3 bases are TGTGCCAGCAGCGCCCCCCTGACCCCCTACGAGCAGTACTTC. Protein: CASSAPLTPYEQYF.

V gene TRBV20-1 combines with J gene TRBJ2-7; 9 positions match TRBD1. CDR3 length: 15 amino acids. The V gene's germline CDR1 is DFQATT and CDR2 SNEGSKA (reference sequence). Unmatched junction bases numbered 12, after V lost 3 bases and J lost 6 bases. This CDR3 reads CSASRLPGQGVEQYF. CDR3 coding DNA: TGCAGTGCTAGTCGTCTACCGGGACAGGGAGTCGAGCAGTACTTC.

This clonotype has at least ten counts. The chain couples TRBV7-2 to TRBJ2-7; D is undetermined. This CDR3 has 15 amino acids. Trimming pared 5 bases from V and 6 bases from J, leaving 20 bases between. Germline values: CDR1 SGHTA, CDR2 FQGNSA. The chain's CDR3 is CASSPSDFPPVEQYF. In DNA form, the CDR3 reads TGTGCCAGCAGCCCAAGCGACTTCCCCCCGGTCGAGCAGTACTTC.

This clonotype was seen repeatedly, ten times or more. The gene calls are TRBV2 and TRBJ2-4; D possibly corresponds to TRBD2 (6 bases). Germline V lookup: CDR1 SNHLY, CDR2 FYNNEI. Trimming pared 2 bases from V and 2 bases from J, leaving 10 bases between. This CDR3 has 15 residues. The CDR3 sequence: CASSERRGTKNIQYF. CDR3 nucleotides: TGTGCCAGCAGTGAAAGGAGGGGAACCAAAAACATTCAGTACTTC.

The table lists this clonotype with a few counts. This CDR3 is CASSQEGGAEYF. The CDR3 DNA follows: TGTGCCAGCAGCCAAGAAGGGGGGGCTGAGTACTTC. The chain combines TRBV3-1 with TRBJ2-7, with D possibly TRBD2 on 7 matching bases. Trimming took off 0 bases at V and 11 bases at J, with 11 bases between the two ends. The CDR3 is 12 residues long. In germline, CDR1 is LGHDT, CDR2 YNNKEL (reference sequence).

This clonotype appeared many times. A much larger clone differs by one base, so this may be a read error. The rearrangement uses TRBV20-1 and TRBJ2-7, with D possibly being TRBD1 (5 bases). The CDR3 has 15 residues. The germline gives CDR1 DFQATT, CDR2 SNEGSKA (reference sequence). V lost 3 bases and J lost 0, with 15 bases in between. CDR3 DNA: TGCAGTGCTAGTGGGCTGGGTCAGGGCTCCTACGAGCAGTACTTC. Translated: CSASGLGQGSYEQYF.

This clonotype was recorded at least ten times. The J gene is TRBJ2-7, the V gene TRBV15; D may match TRBD1 or TRBD2 (5 bases each). The germline V gene has CDR1 LNHNV and CDR2 YYDKDF (reference sequence). CDR3 length: 15 residues. V dropped 5 bases and J dropped 4 bases, with 18 bases sitting between them. This chain's CDR3 is CATSRTRDGVYEQYF. CDR3 in DNA: TGTGCCACCAGCCGGACACGGGACGGGGTTTACGAGCAGTACTTC.

This clonotype has at least ten counts. The gene calls are TRBV2 and TRBJ1-5, with D possibly being TRBD1 (5 bases). Deletions cut 6 bases from V and 6 bases from J, with 12 bases between. CDR1 is SNHLY, CDR2 FYNNEI, per germline. This CDR3 region has 13 residues. The CDR3 reads CASSSSRVQPQHF. DNA for the CDR3: TGTGCCAGCAGCTCAAGCAGGGTTCAGCCCCAGCATTTT. The full variable domain, completed using reference TRBV2 and TRBJ1-5, is EPEVTQTPSHQVTQMGQEVILRCVPISNHLYFYWYRQILGQKVEFLVSFYNNEISEKSEIFDDQFSVERPDGSNFTLKIRSTKLEDSAMYFCASSSSRVQPQHFGDGTRLSIL.

In the case of this clonotype: A much larger clone lies a single base off, so this may be a read error. The chain carries TRBV15 and TRBJ2-6; D is undetermined. This CDR3 spans 15 amino acids. Germline-derived CDR1 and CDR2 are LNHNV and YYDKDF (reference sequence). The CDR3 here is CATSIRDPGSNVLTF. The DNA of the CDR3 is TGTGCCACCAGCATCCGAGATCCTGGGTCCAACGTCCTGACTTTC.

This clonotype was found many times. V gene TRBV28 combines with J gene TRBJ2-7, with D perhaps TRBD2 (6 bases). Deletions cut 1 base from V and 7 bases from J, with 14 bases between. The CDR3 length is 14 residues. Germline V gene sequence: CDR1 MDHEN, CDR2 SYDVKM. The CDR3 loop is CASSLSAGPREQYF. CDR3 nucleotides: TGTGCCAGCAGTTTATCCGCGGGACCGAGAGAGCAGTACTTC.

The rearrangement joins TRBV6-1 to TRBJ2-7; a possible D gene is TRBD1 (6 bases). V was pared by 5 bases and J by 0 bases, with 11 bases between. The CDR3 is 14 residues long. The germline V gene encodes CDR1 MNHNS and CDR2 SASEGT. The CDR3 nucleotides are TGTGCCAGCAGTCCAGACAGGTCCTCCTACGAGCAGTACTTC. Its protein is CASSPDRSSYEQYF.

This clonotype was counted at least ten times. The genes are TRBV6-1 and TRBJ1-3; D call uncertain. CDR3 length equals 15 residues. CDR1 and CDR2 (germline): MNHNS, SASEGT. Trimming left V 5 bases short and J 0 bases short, with 11 bases between. The CDR3 is CASSSLRVSGNTIYF. CDR3 nucleotide sequence: TGTGCCAGCAGTAGCTTAAGAGTCTCTGGAAACACCATATATTTT.